This TCR beta chain was recorded in a study of T cell changes during pregnancy in multiple sclerosis (dated by TCRdb to the late 2010s). Context from the whole study: The study looked at changes in the T cell repertoire across pregnancy in women with multiple sclerosis.

This clone was found many times. The antigen this receptor binds is unknown. Base qualities are missing; no much larger clone stands one base away. The same CDR3 arises from other DNA sequences in this sample as well. The library relied on the immunoSEQ multiplex PCR assay. This is the immuneACCESS table as TCRdb keeps it, with only in-frame sequences that have V and J called. A part of the clones is gone; compared with another copy, unresolved V genes explain less than half, and the rest is unexplained. The table for this sample lists 60,000 to 75,000 clones; roughly nine tenths of them were counted only once. 1.2% to 1.5% of the sample is in the top ten clones. Sample: peripheral blood, taken in the second trimester of pregnancy. This clonotype was obtained from a female donor in good health, enrolled as a control in a pregnancy study.

This receptor has the CDR3 CASSERASGSYEQYF. The DNA sequence is TGTGCCAGCAGTGAAAGGGCTAGCGGGAGTTACGAGCAGTACTTC. The chain is encoded by TRBV6-1 joined to TRBJ2-7, and TRBD2 matches 10 of the central bases. Taken from cysteine to phenylalanine, the CDR3 has 15 residues. The DNA shown is the 45-base CDR3, in frame from base 1. Unmatched junction bases come to 5, with V trimmed by 2 bases and J by 4 bases. The germline V gene sets CDR1 to MNHNS and CDR2 to SASEGT.